These 13 T cell receptor beta chains came from one sample sequenced in a study of shared clonotypes between healthy human individuals (dated by TCRdb to 2018 to 2021). Receptor libraries were prepared by the immunoSEQ multiplex PCR assay. This is the immuneACCESS table as TCRdb keeps it, with only in-frame sequences that have V and J called. A part of the clones is gone; compared with another copy, unresolved V genes explain less than half, and the rest is unexplained. This sample lists approximately 1,000,000 clones; 75% to 80% were detected once. The top ten clones comprise approximately 0.56% of the sample. The sample comprised memory CD4+ T cells from PBMCs. The cell subset or site tag for this specimen amounts to: CD45RA-negative fraction. The receptors were sampled from a young man in good health. Some clones in this sample may be carry-over from other donors' samples.

V is TRBV5-4 and J is TRBJ2-5; the D gene could be TRBD1 or TRBD2 (5 bases each). The CDR3 has 14 residues. V was trimmed by 4 bases and J by 2 bases, leaving 12 bases between them. CDR1 is SGHNT, CDR2 YYREEE, per germline (reference sequence). Here the CDR3 DNA reads TGTGCCAGCAGCGTCACCGGGGCTCAAGAGACCCAGTACTTC. This gives the protein CASSVTGAQETQYF.

The chain combines TRBV6-5 with TRBJ1-5; D unclear. The V end was cut by 6 bases, the J end by 4 bases, with 10 bases between. CDR3 length equals 13 residues. CDR1 is MNHEY, CDR2 SVGAGI, per germline. CDR3 residues: CASSTRSNQPQHF. CDR3 nucleotides: TGTGCCAGCAGCACCCGATCAAATCAGCCCCAGCATTTT.

V is TRBV28 and J is TRBJ1-2; 10 nucleotides agree with TRBD1. The trim removed 6 bases at V and 7 bases at J, leaving 8 bases unmatched. The CDR3 is made up of 14 amino acids. Looked up from germline, CDR1 is MDHEN and CDR2 is SYDVKM. The CDR3 loop reads CASSRDRGRLGYTF. CDR3 DNA sequence: TGTGCCAGCAGCCGCGACAGGGGGCGTCTTGGCTACACCTTC.

V and J are TRBV6-6 and TRBJ1-4, with D hard to call. This CDR3 region has 12 residues. V was clipped by 6 bases and J by 8 bases, with 10 bases between them. Germline values: CDR1 MNHNY, CDR2 SVGAGI (reference sequence). The CDR3 DNA reads as TGTGCCAGCAGCCAAAACTTGGAAAAACTGTTTTTT. Its protein is CASSQNLEKLFF.

The CDR3 coding sequence is TGTGCCAGCAGTTTGGGTCTTAGCGGGAGGGGGGATACGCAGTATTTT. Translated, it gives CASSLGLSGRGDTQYF. The rearrangement uses TRBV28 and TRBJ2-3; 11 bases line up with TRBD2. Losses at the gene ends were 3 bases for V and 6 bases for J; bases not matched to a gene: 8. There are 16 residues in the CDR3. Germline CDR1 and CDR2: MDHEN and SYDVKM. The full variable domain, with the rest looked up from reference TRBV28 and TRBJ2-3, is DVKVTQSSRYLVKRTGEKVFLECVQDMDHENMFWYRQDPGLGLRLIYFSYDVKMKEKGDIPEGYSVSREKKERFSLILESASTNQTSMYLCASSLGLSGRGDTQYFGPGTRLTVL.

As to this clone: Other DNA sequences from this sample encode an identical CDR3 as well. CDR3 protein: CASSLAPSGRGETQYF. DNA for the CDR3: TGCGCCAGCAGCTTGGCCCCTAGCGGGAGGGGGGAGACCCAGTACTTC. This chain links TRBV5-1 with TRBJ2-5; TRBD2 matches 12 bases. V was clipped by 0 bases and J by 5 bases; unmatched bases: 5. From germline, CDR1 is SGHRS and CDR2 YFSETQ. This CDR3 has 16 residues.

The genes are TRBV2 and TRBJ2-4; 8 positions agree with TRBD2. Germline V gene lookup returns CDR1 SNHLY and CDR2 FYNNEI. Losses at the gene ends were 1 base for V and 7 bases for J; bases not matched to a gene: 3. The CDR3 is 14 residues long. The CDR3 coding sequence is TGTGCCAGCAGTGAAGAGTCGGGAGGGAACATTCAGTACTTC. Amino acids: CASSEESGGNIQYF. Combining the CDR3 with reference TRBV2 and TRBJ2-4 gives the whole variable domain EPEVTQTPSHQVTQMGQEVILRCVPISNHLYFYWYRQILGQKVEFLVSFYNNEISEKSEIFDDQFSVERPDGSNFTLKIRSTKLEDSAMYFCASSEESGGNIQYFGAGTRLSVL.

The genes are TRBV28 and TRBJ2-7; TRBD2 matches 8 bases. Germline V gives CDR1 MDHEN, CDR2 SYDVKM. CDR3 length: 17 residues. The V and J ends lost 6 bases and 2 bases, in that order; junction bases with no gene match: 15. The CDR3 sequence is CASSRGLAGLPPYEQYF. The CDR3 DNA is TGTGCCAGCAGCCGGGGGCTAGCGGGTTTACCCCCCTACGAGCAGTACTTC.

Worth noting for this clone: The sample holds other DNA sequences that translate to the same CDR3. CDR3 amino acids: CASSYGGNTEAFF. The CDR3 DNA reads TGTGCCAGCAGTTACGGTGGGAACACTGAAGCTTTCTTT. The gene calls are TRBV6-6 and TRBJ1-1; D gene ambiguous. The CDR3 runs to 13 residues. Per the germline V gene, CDR1 is MNHNY and CDR2 is SVGAGI (reference sequence). The V end was cut by 2 bases, the J end by 1 base, with 5 bases between.

The rearrangement links TRBV5-4 to TRBJ2-2; TRBD2 aligns across 11 bases. The germline V gene encodes CDR1 SGHNT and CDR2 YYREEE (reference sequence). The trim removed 4 bases at V and 5 bases at J, leaving 13 bases unmatched. This CDR3 comprises 18 residues. The CDR3 reads CASSHGTSGSTGTGELFF. CDR3 DNA: TGTGCCAGCAGCCATGGGACTAGCGGAAGCACGGGGACCGGGGAGCTGTTTTTT.

This clone was seen only once. The chain uses TRBV7-6 and TRBJ2-5; TRBD2 matches 12 bases. V gave up 5 bases and J gave up 4 bases; unmatched junction bases: 8. The germline gives CDR1 SGHVS, CDR2 FNYEAQ. The CDR3 totals 16 residues. The CDR3 here is CASSTTSGRMAETQYF. In nucleotides, the CDR3 is TGTGCCAGCAGCACGACTAGCGGGAGAATGGCAGAGACCCAGTACTTC.

This clone turned up a few times. This chain uses TRBV5-4 with TRBJ2-1; 11 positions match TRBD2. The CDR3 runs to 15 residues. CDR1 and CDR2 (germline): SGHNT, YYREEE (reference sequence). The V gene end was trimmed by 1 base and the J gene end by 8 bases; junction bases not matched to a gene: 5. The CDR3 nucleotides read TGTGCCAGCAGCTTGTCGCTAGCGGGAGGCTATGAGCAGTTCTTC. Translating it yields CASSLSLAGGYEQFF.

This chain's CDR3 is CATADYSYEQYF. DNA of the CDR3: TGTGCCACAGCGGACTACTCCTACGAGCAGTACTTC. The J gene is TRBJ2-5, the V gene TRBV19, with a weak D call TRBD2 (6 bases). The J call may be wrong; the DNA end is better matched by TRBJ2-7. In germline, CDR1 is LNHDA, CDR2 SQIVND (reference sequence). The CDR3 contains 12 residues.